This T cell receptor (beta chain) was observed in a study of cytomegalovirus exposure and HLA in healthy donors. Study outcomes and limitations: Researchers reported that a few CMV-associated chains were confirmed in vitro as CMV antigen-specific. Association of a missense DCLRE1C variant with TCR beta V- and J-gene trimming was reported in a later analysis.

This clone was detected a few times. Antigen unknown. Germline-derived CDR1 and CDR2 are MNHNS and SASEGT. There are 16 residues in the CDR3. V shed 1 base, J shed 3 bases, and the junction held 6 bases outside the gene matches. PCR involved 60 Vbeta and 13 Jbeta primers. TCRdb's copy holds only in-frame clones and misses some; the assay was immunoSEQ multiplex PCR. Here the sample spans more than 95,000 clones, roughly a tenth being singletons. Sequencing used PBMCs. V gene TRBV6-1 combines with J gene TRBJ1-5; 7 bases fit TRBD1. This sequence originates from a man in his forties in good health and CMV-seropositive. This CDR3 is CASSEGTGWDNQPQHF. In DNA form, the CDR3 reads TGTGCCAGCAGTGAAGGGACAGGTTGGGACAATCAGCCCCAGCATTTT.